This T cell receptor (beta chain) was identified in a study of PD-1 blockade in classical Hodgkin lymphoma. V was clipped by 6 bases and J by 2 bases; unmatched bases: 9. Germline CDR1 reads ENHRY; CDR2 reads SYGVKD. The CDR3 contains 15 residues. Data came from immunoSEQ multiplex PCR; TCRdb stores just in-frame clones and leaves some out. The sample lists 25,000 to 35,000 clones, approximately 94% occurring once. On this clone: Its antigen is not known.

Time point meaning: newly diagnosed, previously untreated cHL patient sample. Acting as the comparison were PBMCs from newly diagnosed, untreated classical Hodgkin lymphoma. Study outcomes and limitations: What caused the repertoire differences, perhaps disease activity or prior therapy, remains undefined. Healthy donors were reported to have higher baseline TCR diversity than newly diagnosed patients.

The chain has TRBV10-3 and TRBJ2-5, with 7 bases fitting TRBD1. The origin of this receptor is a human donor with classical Hodgkin lymphoma. The sequenced sample consisted of peripheral blood mononuclear cells (PBMCs). Here the CDR3 reads CAISARTGSQETQYF. The CDR3 DNA sequence: TGTGCCATCAGCGCTAGGACAGGTAGTCAAGAGACCCAGTACTTC.